Listed below are T cell receptor beta chains from one sample, sequenced in a study of shared clonotypes between healthy human individuals. Clones were sequenced by immunoSEQ multiplex PCR, and TCRdb holds only the in-frame ones, with some missing. The table has over a million clones, around three quarters seen once. The sample comprised memory CD4+ T cells from PBMCs. These receptors were taken from a man aged 18-30 years in good health. Some clones in this sample may be carry-over from other donors' samples. Each CDR3 is given with its conserved first and last residue. Each record gives: CDR3 DNA, CDR3 protein, clone size, J gene, V gene, D gene. The D gene is left open where the match is weak. Some rows mark clone size as missing; the rest say once, few, many or name a class of expanded clone.

CDR3 DNA: TGTGCCAGCAGTAGACAGGTCCAAGAGACCCAGTACTTC
CDR3 protein: CASSRQVQETQYF
clone size: .
J gene: TRBJ2-5
V gene: TRBV2
D gene: .

CDR3 DNA: TGTGCCAGCAGTGAATTCGGTCCAGTCGGTACAGATACGCAGTATTTT
CDR3 protein: CASSEFGPVGTDTQYF
clone size: .
J gene: TRBJ2-3
V gene: TRBV2
D gene: .

CDR3 DNA: TGTGCCAGTAGTGTACGAGACTATGGCTACACCTTC
CDR3 protein: CASSVRDYGYTF
clone size: .
J gene: TRBJ1-2
V gene: TRBV19
D gene: .

CDR3 DNA: TGTGCCAGTAGTAAGGGTGCTAACTATGGCTACACCTTC
CDR3 protein: CASSKGANYGYTF
clone size: .
J gene: TRBJ1-2
V gene: TRBV19
D gene: .

CDR3 DNA: TGTGCCAGCACGGCGGGGTGGTACAATGAGCAGTTCTTC
CDR3 protein: CASTAGWYNEQFF
clone size: .
J gene: TRBJ2-1
V gene: TRBV6-1
D gene: .

CDR3 DNA: TGTGCCAGCAGCTTTCCGGGACAGCAAGAGACCCAGTACTTC
CDR3 protein: CASSFPGQQETQYF
clone size: .
J gene: TRBJ2-5
V gene: TRBV13
D gene: TRBD1

CDR3 DNA: TGTGCCAGCAGTTTTAGGTTTCCTCTACCAGATACGCAGTATTTT
CDR3 protein: CASSFRFPLPDTQYF
clone size: .
J gene: TRBJ2-3
V gene: TRBV27
D gene: .

CDR3 DNA: TGTGCCAGCAGCTTAGGCAGGGTCGCCTACGAGCAGTACTTC
CDR3 protein: CASSLGRVAYEQYF
clone size: .
J gene: TRBJ2-7
V gene: TRBV7-9
D gene: .

CDR3 DNA: TGTGCCTGGAGTGTACATGGAAACACCATATATTTT
CDR3 protein: CAWSVHGNTIYF
clone size: .
J gene: TRBJ1-3
V gene: TRBV30
D gene: .

CDR3 DNA: TGTGCCAGCAGCGGAAAGACCCAGTACTTC
CDR3 protein: CASSGKTQYF
clone size: .
J gene: TRBJ2-5
V gene: TRBV2
D gene: .

CDR3 DNA: TGTGCCAGCAGTTACTCCACGGGAGCCAAAAACATTCAGTACTTC
CDR3 protein: CASSYSTGAKNIQYF
clone size: .
J gene: TRBJ2-4
V gene: TRBV6-5
D gene: .

CDR3 DNA: TGTGCCAGCAGTTACCTGGCGACACCGAATGAAAAACTGTTTTTT
CDR3 protein: CASSYLATPNEKLFF
clone size: once
J gene: TRBJ1-4
V gene: TRBV6-6
D gene: .

CDR3 DNA: TGTGCCAGCAGTTTCCAGGATGGTCAGCCCCAGCATTTT
CDR3 protein: CASSFQDGQPQHF
clone size: few
J gene: TRBJ1-5
V gene: TRBV27
D gene: .

CDR3 DNA: TGCGCCAGCAGGGTTGCCGGGAACACCGGGGAGCTGTTTTTT
CDR3 protein: CASRVAGNTGELFF
clone size: .
J gene: TRBJ2-2
V gene: TRBV10-2
D gene: .

CDR3 DNA: TGTGCCAGCAGTACTTCCATTGAGCAGTTCTTC
CDR3 protein: CASSTSIEQFF
clone size: .
J gene: TRBJ2-1
V gene: TRBV28
D gene: .

CDR3 DNA: TGTGCCTGGAAACTAGCGGGGTACGGAACCTACAATGAGCAGTTCTTC
CDR3 protein: CAWKLAGYGTYNEQFF
clone size: .
J gene: TRBJ2-1
V gene: TRBV30
D gene: TRBD2

CDR3 DNA: TGTGCCAGCAGTCGAGAGGGGGGAGACGAGCAGTACTTC
CDR3 protein: CASSREGGDEQYF
clone size: .
J gene: TRBJ2-7
V gene: TRBV25-1
D gene: .

CDR3 DNA: TGTGCCAGCAGTGACACCTGGAGCGGCGGCTACACCTTC
CDR3 protein: CASSDTWSGGYTF
clone size: .
J gene: TRBJ1-2
V gene: TRBV6-1
D gene: .

CDR3 DNA: TGCGCCAGCAGCTTTGGGGCTACGACACAGAGGGAGCTGTTTTTT
CDR3 protein: CASSFGATTQRELFF
clone size: .
J gene: TRBJ2-2
V gene: TRBV5-1
D gene: .

CDR3 DNA: TGTGCCAGCAGTAGGACAGGGTTATACGAGCAGTACTTC
CDR3 protein: CASSRTGLYEQYF
clone size: .
J gene: TRBJ2-7
V gene: TRBV27
D gene: TRBD1

CDR3 DNA: TGTGCCAGCAGCTTACCTAGCGGGAGTGACGAGCAGTACTTC
CDR3 protein: CASSLPSGSDEQYF
clone size: .
J gene: TRBJ2-7
V gene: TRBV5-4
D gene: TRBD2

CDR3 DNA: TGTGCCAGCAGCGTATCAGGACTAGCGGTAAACACCGGGGAGCTGTTTTTT
CDR3 protein: CASSVSGLAVNTGELFF
clone size: .
J gene: TRBJ2-2
V gene: TRBV9
D gene: TRBD2

CDR3 DNA: TGTGCCAGCAGCTTAAATGAGGAAAAACTGTTTTTT
CDR3 protein: CASSLNEEKLFF
clone size: .
J gene: TRBJ1-4
V gene: TRBV28
D gene: .

CDR3 DNA: TGTGCCAGCAGCAGGACGTCGAGGTACTCCTACGAGCAGTACTTC
CDR3 protein: CASSRTSRYSYEQYF
clone size: .
J gene: TRBJ2-7
V gene: TRBV27
D gene: .

CDR3 DNA: TGTGCCAGCAGCCCGGGGGCCCAAGAGACCCAGTACTTC
CDR3 protein: CASSPGAQETQYF
clone size: .
J gene: TRBJ2-5
V gene: TRBV7-3
D gene: .

CDR3 DNA: TGTGCCAGCAGTCCCGTGCCGGGACAGGCAACTAATGAAAAACTGTTTTTT
CDR3 protein: CASSPVPGQATNEKLFF
clone size: .
J gene: TRBJ1-4
V gene: TRBV28
D gene: TRBD1

CDR3 DNA: TGCGCCAGCAGTGGCGCGGGGGGGACCTACGAGCAGTACTTC
CDR3 protein: CASSGAGGTYEQYF
clone size: .
J gene: TRBJ2-7
V gene: TRBV10-1
D gene: TRBD2

CDR3 DNA: TGTGCCAGCAGTTCGCCGGGACTAGCGATCGATGAGCAGTTCTTC
CDR3 protein: CASSSPGLAIDEQFF
clone size: .
J gene: TRBJ2-1
V gene: TRBV6-5
D gene: TRBD2

CDR3 DNA: TGTGCCAGCAGCCAGGGGCCCAGGGGCCAAGGAGACGAGCAGTACTTC
CDR3 protein: CASSQGPRGQGDEQYF
clone size: .
J gene: TRBJ2-7
V gene: TRBV5-5
D gene: .

CDR3 DNA: TGTGCCACCAGCACACTCGGAAAGGACGAGCAGTACTTC
CDR3 protein: CATSTLGKDEQYF
clone size: .
J gene: TRBJ2-7
V gene: TRBV15
D gene: .

CDR3 DNA: TGTGCCAGCAGCTTAGCTATCGGGGTCTCTTACGAGCAGTACTTC
CDR3 protein: CASSLAIGVSYEQYF
clone size: .
J gene: TRBJ2-7
V gene: TRBV11-2
D gene: .

CDR3 DNA: TGTGCCAGCAGCTCCTACGGGCCGAACACTGAAGCTTTCTTT
CDR3 protein: CASSSYGPNTEAFF
clone size: few
J gene: TRBJ1-1
V gene: TRBV7-3
D gene: .

CDR3 DNA: TGCGCCAGCAGCAAACTCGAGGGGACCCAGTACTTC
CDR3 protein: CASSKLEGTQYF
clone size: .
J gene: TRBJ2-5
V gene: TRBV5-1
D gene: .

CDR3 DNA: TGTGCCACCAACTCGTGGGGCAGCGAGCAGTACTTC
CDR3 protein: CATNSWGSEQYF
clone size: once
J gene: TRBJ2-7
V gene: TRBV19
D gene: .

CDR3 DNA: TGTGCCAGTAGTAACCCTGATGGGACACCTGGAAACACCATATATTTT
CDR3 protein: CASSNPDGTPGNTIYF
clone size: few
J gene: TRBJ1-3
V gene: TRBV19
D gene: .

CDR3 DNA: TGCGCCAGCAGCTGGGAGACGGGACAAGTACTAGCGGGACCCCTGGGAAATGAGCAGTTCTTC
CDR3 protein: CASSWETGQVLAGPLGNEQFF
clone size: .
J gene: TRBJ2-1
V gene: TRBV5-1
D gene: TRBD2

CDR3 DNA: TGCGCCAGCAGCCAACAGGGGTCAGCACAAGAGACCCAGTACTTC
CDR3 protein: CASSQQGSAQETQYF
clone size: .
J gene: TRBJ2-5
V gene: TRBV5-1
D gene: TRBD1

CDR3 DNA: TGTGCCAGCAGCTTTACAGGGGGCTGGAGAGAGACCCAGTACTTC
CDR3 protein: CASSFTGGWRETQYF
clone size: .
J gene: TRBJ2-5
V gene: TRBV7-2
D gene: TRBD1

CDR3 DNA: TGTGCCAGCAGCTTAGGGGGCAGGGCTCCCTACGAGCAGTACTTC
CDR3 protein: CASSLGGRAPYEQYF
clone size: .
J gene: TRBJ2-7
V gene: TRBV7-9
D gene: .

CDR3 DNA: TGTGCCAGCAGTGAACATCCCGATCTGAAACATCCCAGATATGGCTACACCTTC
CDR3 protein: CASSEHPDLKHPRYGYTF
clone size: once
J gene: TRBJ1-2
V gene: TRBV6-1
D gene: .

CDR3 DNA: TGTGCCAGCAGCTTTACTAGCGGGATGAACACCGGGGAGCTGTTTTTT
CDR3 protein: CASSFTSGMNTGELFF
clone size: .
J gene: TRBJ2-2
V gene: TRBV7-2
D gene: TRBD2

CDR3 DNA: TGTGCCAGCAGCCGGGGACAGATCTATAACACTGAAGCTTTCTTT
CDR3 protein: CASSRGQIYNTEAFF
clone size: .
J gene: TRBJ1-1
V gene: TRBV2
D gene: TRBD1

CDR3 DNA: TGTGCCAGCTCACCTTCCGTGGGGCCAGATACGCAGTATTTT
CDR3 protein: CASSPSVGPDTQYF
clone size: .
J gene: TRBJ2-3
V gene: TRBV18
D gene: .

CDR3 DNA: TGTGCCAGCAGCTTAACCCAGGGACGGCTAGCGGGCAGTGGAGAGCAGTTCTTC
CDR3 protein: CASSLTQGRLAGSGEQFF
clone size: .
J gene: TRBJ2-1
V gene: TRBV7-2
D gene: TRBD2

CDR3 DNA: TGTGCCAGCAGCTTAAATAGCGGGAGTTACAATGAGCAGTTCTTC
CDR3 protein: CASSLNSGSYNEQFF
clone size: once
J gene: TRBJ2-1
V gene: TRBV7-6
D gene: TRBD2

CDR3 DNA: TGTGCCAGCACGCTGGGGCAGAACAATCAGCCCCAGCATTTT
CDR3 protein: CASTLGQNNQPQHF
clone size: .
J gene: TRBJ1-5
V gene: TRBV7-2
D gene: .

CDR3 DNA: TGTGCCAGCAGCTACAGATTAACGGAGACCCAGTACTTC
CDR3 protein: CASSYRLTETQYF
clone size: .
J gene: TRBJ2-5
V gene: TRBV7-9
D gene: .

CDR3 DNA: TGCGCCAGCAGCCCCTTCGGCACAGTGGGATACGAGCAGTACTTC
CDR3 protein: CASSPFGTVGYEQYF
clone size: .
J gene: TRBJ2-7
V gene: TRBV5-1
D gene: .

CDR3 DNA: TGTGCCAGCAGCTTTGGCCAGGGAGGGACCCAGTACTTC
CDR3 protein: CASSFGQGGTQYF
clone size: .
J gene: TRBJ2-5
V gene: TRBV11-1
D gene: .

CDR3 DNA: TGCGCCAGCAGCCAACCGCCGGTACCGACCCAGTACTTC
CDR3 protein: CASSQPPVPTQYF
clone size: .
J gene: TRBJ2-5
V gene: TRBV4-1
D gene: .